Sequencing of this T cell receptor beta chain was carried out in a study of cytomegalovirus exposure and HLA in healthy donors. General study results and limits: According to a later analysis, most TCR beta chains associated with CMV appeared HLA-restricted. Researchers reported that three CMV-associated chains were confirmed in vitro as CMV antigen-specific. The authors reported that TCR beta sequences could predict HLA-A and HLA-B alleles. These predictions were accurate for most subjects in the first cohort.

As to this clone: Its matching antigen is unknown.

The CDR3 contains 17 residues. Germline V gene lookup returns CDR1 ENHRY and CDR2 SYGVKD. V was shortened by 5 bases and J by 7 bases, with 26 bases between the two germline ends. The PCR made use of 60 Vbeta and 13 Jbeta primers. The data were produced by immunoSEQ multiplex PCR, yet TCRdb's version contains in-frame clones alone and is incomplete. Here the sample spans almost 80,000 clones, approximately 61% being singletons. V gene TRBV10-3 combines with J gene TRBJ2-5; the D gene is possibly TRBD2 (6 bases). Input material: PBMCs. The receptor's source is a woman aged 50 to 60 in good health and CMV-seropositive. The CDR3 DNA reads as TGTGCCATCAGTTGGGGGGATAACGTTGGGGGGAAGGGGACCCAGTACTTC. As protein: CAISWGDNVGGKGTQYF.